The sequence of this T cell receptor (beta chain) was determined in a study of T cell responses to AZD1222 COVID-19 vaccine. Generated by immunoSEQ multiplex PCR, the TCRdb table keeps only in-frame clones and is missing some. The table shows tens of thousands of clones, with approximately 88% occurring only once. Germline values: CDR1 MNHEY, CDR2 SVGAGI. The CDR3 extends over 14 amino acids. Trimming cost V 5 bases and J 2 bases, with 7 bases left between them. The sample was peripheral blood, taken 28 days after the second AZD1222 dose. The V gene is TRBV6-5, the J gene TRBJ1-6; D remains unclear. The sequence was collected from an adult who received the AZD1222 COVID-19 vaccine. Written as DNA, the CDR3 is TGTGCCAGCAGTCTGGGGACCTATAATTCACCCCTCCACTTT. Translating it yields CASSLGTYNSPLHF.